The T cell receptor (beta chain) described here comes from a study of blood T cell repertoires in COVID-19. Across the study: Samples representing acute and convalescent COVID-19 were sourced from the United States, Italy and Spain. T cells, B-cell-depleted T cells, or PBMCs provided the cDNA or gDNA that served as material.

This CDR3 comprises 15 residues. Germline V lookup: CDR1 LNHNV, CDR2 YYDKDF (reference sequence). The V gene lost 0 bases and the J gene lost 5 bases, with 13 bases spanning the gap. Authors' analysis steps: Reference gene primer amplification gave nucleated cell count estimates. Some clones are missing from TCRdb's copy, which holds only in-frame ones; the method was immunoSEQ multiplex PCR. V, J and clone size reflect that table, while D and trimming were determined from the DNA. The data show 650,000 to 800,000 clones, 85% to 90% seen once. The rearrangement joins TRBV15 to TRBJ1-2; unclear D gene. The sequence was collected from a woman between 18 and 29 years old with acute or convalescent COVID-19. Sequencing used peripheral blood. The CDR3 nucleotides are TGTGCCACCAGCAGAGATGTGGGGAGAAGATATGGCTACACCTTC. As protein: CATSRDVGRRYGYTF.